This T cell receptor (beta chain) was retrieved from a study of blood T cell repertoires in COVID-19. In the study overall: PBMCs, B-cell-depleted T cells, or T cells were the source of the cDNA or gDNA that made up the material.

In its sample, this clone was seen a few times. Looked up from germline, CDR1 is GTSNPN and CDR2 is SVGIG (reference sequence). There are 13 residues in the CDR3. V trimming: 5 bases; J trimming: 6 bases; junction bases outside the gene matches: 8. As processed by the authors: Reference gene primer amplification gave nucleated cell count estimates. This table comes from immunoSEQ multiplex PCR, and its TCRdb copy is limited to in-frame clones, with some not included. V, J and clone size derive from that table, while D and trimming were established from the DNA sequence. The sample has 80,000 to 90,000 clones, 86% seen once.

Sequences were obtained from peripheral blood. This chain links TRBV30 with TRBJ1-2; 8 nucleotides match TRBD1. The origin of this receptor is a man older than 75 with active or convalescent COVID-19. The CDR3 DNA sequence: TGTGCCTGGGGTACGGGACAGGCAGATGGCTACACCTTC. Encoded protein: CAWGTGQADGYTF.